The source of this T cell receptor beta chain is a study of cytomegalovirus exposure and HLA in healthy donors. The CDR3 extends over 17 amino acids. Looked up from germline, CDR1 is LNHDA and CDR2 is SQIVND (reference sequence). With V trimmed by 7 bases and J by 5 bases, 14 bases remained unmatched. The PCR used 60 Vbeta and 13 Jbeta primers. Clones were read by immunoSEQ multiplex PCR, and TCRdb kept only the in-frame ones, dropping some. The profile shows 150,000 to 200,000 clones, 65% to 80% of them singletons. Study conclusions and caveats: In a later analysis, TCR beta V- and J-gene trimming showed a link to a missense DCLRE1C variant. Productive rates of about 90% or about 30% were seen for most TCR beta V segments in an earlier analysis.

About this clone: Its antigen is undetermined.

V is TRBV19 and J is TRBJ2-2; 9 bases fit TRBD1. Sequencing was performed on PBMCs. The clonotype originates from a woman in her 30s in good health and CMV-seronegative. DNA for the CDR3: TGTGCCAGTACCCCAATTCCGGGACAGGGTACTACCGGGGAGCTGTTTTTT. This gives the protein CASTPIPGQGTTGELFF.